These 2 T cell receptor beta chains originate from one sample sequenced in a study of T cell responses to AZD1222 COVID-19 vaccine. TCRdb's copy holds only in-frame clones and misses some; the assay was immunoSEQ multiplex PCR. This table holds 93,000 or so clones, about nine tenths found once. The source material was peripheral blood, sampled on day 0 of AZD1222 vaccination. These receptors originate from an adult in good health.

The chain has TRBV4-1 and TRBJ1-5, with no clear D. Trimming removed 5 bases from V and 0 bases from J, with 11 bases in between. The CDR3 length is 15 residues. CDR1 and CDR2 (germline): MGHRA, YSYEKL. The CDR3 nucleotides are TGCGCCAGCAGCTTAACAGAGTATAGCAATCAGCCCCAGCATTTT. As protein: CASSLTEYSNQPQHF.

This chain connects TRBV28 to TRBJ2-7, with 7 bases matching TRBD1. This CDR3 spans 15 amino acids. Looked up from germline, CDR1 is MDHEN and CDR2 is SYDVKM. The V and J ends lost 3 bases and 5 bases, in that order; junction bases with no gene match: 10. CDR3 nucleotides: TGTGCCAGCAGTTTGTTGGGACAGCTCCACCACGAGCAGTACTTC. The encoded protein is CASSLLGQLHHEQYF. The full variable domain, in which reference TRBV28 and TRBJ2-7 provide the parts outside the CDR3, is DVKVTQSSRYLVKRTGEKVFLECVQDMDHENMFWYRQDPGLGLRLIYFSYDVKMKEKGDIPEGYSVSREKKERFSLILESASTNQTSMYLCASSLLGQLHHEQYFGPGTRLTVT.